This T cell receptor beta chain comes out of a study of T cell responses to AZD1222 COVID-19 vaccine. Overall study findings and caveats: Spike-specific TCR breadth rose after two AZD1222 doses, and depth rose as well. Baseline serostatus was positive in only six or seven AZD1222 recipients. The repertoires were collected only after the peak T cell response. Targeting of unmutated variant regions was reportedly seen in nearly half of spike-specific TCRs.

For this clone: Antigen specificity is unknown.

Profiling relied on immunoSEQ multiplex PCR, and the TCRdb table lists in-frame clones only, not all of them. The sample has more than 150,000 clones; around 90% are singletons. The junction had 4 bases not matched to a gene; V was cut back by 1 base and J by 0 bases. The CDR3 length is 19 residues. CDR1 is KGHSH, CDR2 LQKENI, per germline. This receptor was taken from an adult who received the AZD1222 COVID-19 vaccine. The sample in question was peripheral blood, obtained 28 days after the second AZD1222 dose. This rearrangement joins TRBV18 to TRBJ2-1; 15 bases are shared with TRBD2. DNA of the CDR3: TGTGCCAGCTCACCACTCGGGACTAGCGGGGGGAGCTCCTACAATGAGCAGTTCTTC. Amino acid sequence: CASSPLGTSGGSSYNEQFF.